This T cell receptor (beta chain) is from a study of blood T cell repertoires in COVID-19 (dated by TCRdb to 2018 to 2020). Background for the entire study: The collaborator samples originated in the United States, Italy and Spain and spanned the acute and convalescent phases of COVID-19. Where available, HLA class I and class II types were taken from metadata supplied by the sample provider and were not determined by assay-based typing. A de-identified subject ID, COVID-19 status, age in years and sex were almost always included in the sample metadata. The dataset comprised deeply sampled blood TCRbeta repertoires from subjects exposed to, actively infected with, or recovered from COVID-19. A freely available public database, intended as a resource for researchers studying the immune response to SARS-CoV-2, is where the repertoires were released. Samples were obtained from the ongoing ImmuneRACE study (first 160 participants) and from 1,254 subjects provided by 6 global collaborators. The material from the prospective study consisted of cDNA or gDNA derived from T cells, B-cell-depleted T cells, or PBMCs. Broad study findings and their caveats: The amount of clinical and demographic metadata varied by source and participant and was provided uncurated.

Inclusive of the bounding cysteine and phenylalanine, the CDR3 is 12 residues long. The entry retains the CDR3 DNA only, 36 bases that are in frame from base 1. At the junction V is shortened by 0 bases and J by 6 bases, with 6 bases in between. CDR1 is given as LGHDT and CDR2 as YNNKEL, both from the germline V gene (reference sequence). Participants in the prospective study were enrolled through a virtual design, were aged about 18 to 89 years, and lived in roughly 26 United States geographic areas. In the prospective study, cohorts were assigned on the basis of participant-reported clinical history obtained from a screening survey and a study questionnaire. In the prospective study, whole blood, serum and a nasopharyngeal or oropharyngeal swab were collected from each participant by mobile phlebotomists. Additional blood draws and questionnaires over a 2-month period could optionally be provided by prospective study participants. Blood samples from the prospective study were shipped frozen or at room temperature prior to DNA extraction.

Regarding this clone: This receptor's antigen is unknown. Base qualities are not at hand, and no much larger clone is one base apart.

The immunoSEQ Assay, a bias-controlled multiplex PCR, was used to amplify TCRbeta CDR3 regions from genomic DNA. Turning to the authors' computational methods: The number of nucleated cells in each sample was estimated by amplification of reference gene primers within the assay. To quantify the absolute abundance of each unique TCRbeta CDR3 rearrangement, sequence reads were collapsed and filtered. For each sample, productive Simpson clonality was calculated as the square root of Simpson's diversity index over productive rearrangements. What TCRdb holds here is the immuneACCESS table cut down to in-frame rearrangements. Part of the clones is not present; checked against another copy, under half of the missing clones reflect an unresolved V gene, and the others are unexplained. V and J calls and clone size follow that table, whereas D and trimming were derived from the DNA. The sample profile shows around 220,000 clones; about nine tenths of them were found once. About 6% of the sample is held by the ten biggest clonotypes.

The specimen was PBMCs or T cells enriched from blood (not recorded which). The receptor was isolated from a woman aged 25 to 39 with acute COVID-19. The chain couples TRBV3-1 (or the pseudogene TRBV3-2) to TRBJ2-7; no D gene call is confident. The CDR3 is CASSQDSGEQYF. The DNA sequence is as follows: TGTGCCAGCAGCCAAGATTCCGGCGAGCAGTACTTC.